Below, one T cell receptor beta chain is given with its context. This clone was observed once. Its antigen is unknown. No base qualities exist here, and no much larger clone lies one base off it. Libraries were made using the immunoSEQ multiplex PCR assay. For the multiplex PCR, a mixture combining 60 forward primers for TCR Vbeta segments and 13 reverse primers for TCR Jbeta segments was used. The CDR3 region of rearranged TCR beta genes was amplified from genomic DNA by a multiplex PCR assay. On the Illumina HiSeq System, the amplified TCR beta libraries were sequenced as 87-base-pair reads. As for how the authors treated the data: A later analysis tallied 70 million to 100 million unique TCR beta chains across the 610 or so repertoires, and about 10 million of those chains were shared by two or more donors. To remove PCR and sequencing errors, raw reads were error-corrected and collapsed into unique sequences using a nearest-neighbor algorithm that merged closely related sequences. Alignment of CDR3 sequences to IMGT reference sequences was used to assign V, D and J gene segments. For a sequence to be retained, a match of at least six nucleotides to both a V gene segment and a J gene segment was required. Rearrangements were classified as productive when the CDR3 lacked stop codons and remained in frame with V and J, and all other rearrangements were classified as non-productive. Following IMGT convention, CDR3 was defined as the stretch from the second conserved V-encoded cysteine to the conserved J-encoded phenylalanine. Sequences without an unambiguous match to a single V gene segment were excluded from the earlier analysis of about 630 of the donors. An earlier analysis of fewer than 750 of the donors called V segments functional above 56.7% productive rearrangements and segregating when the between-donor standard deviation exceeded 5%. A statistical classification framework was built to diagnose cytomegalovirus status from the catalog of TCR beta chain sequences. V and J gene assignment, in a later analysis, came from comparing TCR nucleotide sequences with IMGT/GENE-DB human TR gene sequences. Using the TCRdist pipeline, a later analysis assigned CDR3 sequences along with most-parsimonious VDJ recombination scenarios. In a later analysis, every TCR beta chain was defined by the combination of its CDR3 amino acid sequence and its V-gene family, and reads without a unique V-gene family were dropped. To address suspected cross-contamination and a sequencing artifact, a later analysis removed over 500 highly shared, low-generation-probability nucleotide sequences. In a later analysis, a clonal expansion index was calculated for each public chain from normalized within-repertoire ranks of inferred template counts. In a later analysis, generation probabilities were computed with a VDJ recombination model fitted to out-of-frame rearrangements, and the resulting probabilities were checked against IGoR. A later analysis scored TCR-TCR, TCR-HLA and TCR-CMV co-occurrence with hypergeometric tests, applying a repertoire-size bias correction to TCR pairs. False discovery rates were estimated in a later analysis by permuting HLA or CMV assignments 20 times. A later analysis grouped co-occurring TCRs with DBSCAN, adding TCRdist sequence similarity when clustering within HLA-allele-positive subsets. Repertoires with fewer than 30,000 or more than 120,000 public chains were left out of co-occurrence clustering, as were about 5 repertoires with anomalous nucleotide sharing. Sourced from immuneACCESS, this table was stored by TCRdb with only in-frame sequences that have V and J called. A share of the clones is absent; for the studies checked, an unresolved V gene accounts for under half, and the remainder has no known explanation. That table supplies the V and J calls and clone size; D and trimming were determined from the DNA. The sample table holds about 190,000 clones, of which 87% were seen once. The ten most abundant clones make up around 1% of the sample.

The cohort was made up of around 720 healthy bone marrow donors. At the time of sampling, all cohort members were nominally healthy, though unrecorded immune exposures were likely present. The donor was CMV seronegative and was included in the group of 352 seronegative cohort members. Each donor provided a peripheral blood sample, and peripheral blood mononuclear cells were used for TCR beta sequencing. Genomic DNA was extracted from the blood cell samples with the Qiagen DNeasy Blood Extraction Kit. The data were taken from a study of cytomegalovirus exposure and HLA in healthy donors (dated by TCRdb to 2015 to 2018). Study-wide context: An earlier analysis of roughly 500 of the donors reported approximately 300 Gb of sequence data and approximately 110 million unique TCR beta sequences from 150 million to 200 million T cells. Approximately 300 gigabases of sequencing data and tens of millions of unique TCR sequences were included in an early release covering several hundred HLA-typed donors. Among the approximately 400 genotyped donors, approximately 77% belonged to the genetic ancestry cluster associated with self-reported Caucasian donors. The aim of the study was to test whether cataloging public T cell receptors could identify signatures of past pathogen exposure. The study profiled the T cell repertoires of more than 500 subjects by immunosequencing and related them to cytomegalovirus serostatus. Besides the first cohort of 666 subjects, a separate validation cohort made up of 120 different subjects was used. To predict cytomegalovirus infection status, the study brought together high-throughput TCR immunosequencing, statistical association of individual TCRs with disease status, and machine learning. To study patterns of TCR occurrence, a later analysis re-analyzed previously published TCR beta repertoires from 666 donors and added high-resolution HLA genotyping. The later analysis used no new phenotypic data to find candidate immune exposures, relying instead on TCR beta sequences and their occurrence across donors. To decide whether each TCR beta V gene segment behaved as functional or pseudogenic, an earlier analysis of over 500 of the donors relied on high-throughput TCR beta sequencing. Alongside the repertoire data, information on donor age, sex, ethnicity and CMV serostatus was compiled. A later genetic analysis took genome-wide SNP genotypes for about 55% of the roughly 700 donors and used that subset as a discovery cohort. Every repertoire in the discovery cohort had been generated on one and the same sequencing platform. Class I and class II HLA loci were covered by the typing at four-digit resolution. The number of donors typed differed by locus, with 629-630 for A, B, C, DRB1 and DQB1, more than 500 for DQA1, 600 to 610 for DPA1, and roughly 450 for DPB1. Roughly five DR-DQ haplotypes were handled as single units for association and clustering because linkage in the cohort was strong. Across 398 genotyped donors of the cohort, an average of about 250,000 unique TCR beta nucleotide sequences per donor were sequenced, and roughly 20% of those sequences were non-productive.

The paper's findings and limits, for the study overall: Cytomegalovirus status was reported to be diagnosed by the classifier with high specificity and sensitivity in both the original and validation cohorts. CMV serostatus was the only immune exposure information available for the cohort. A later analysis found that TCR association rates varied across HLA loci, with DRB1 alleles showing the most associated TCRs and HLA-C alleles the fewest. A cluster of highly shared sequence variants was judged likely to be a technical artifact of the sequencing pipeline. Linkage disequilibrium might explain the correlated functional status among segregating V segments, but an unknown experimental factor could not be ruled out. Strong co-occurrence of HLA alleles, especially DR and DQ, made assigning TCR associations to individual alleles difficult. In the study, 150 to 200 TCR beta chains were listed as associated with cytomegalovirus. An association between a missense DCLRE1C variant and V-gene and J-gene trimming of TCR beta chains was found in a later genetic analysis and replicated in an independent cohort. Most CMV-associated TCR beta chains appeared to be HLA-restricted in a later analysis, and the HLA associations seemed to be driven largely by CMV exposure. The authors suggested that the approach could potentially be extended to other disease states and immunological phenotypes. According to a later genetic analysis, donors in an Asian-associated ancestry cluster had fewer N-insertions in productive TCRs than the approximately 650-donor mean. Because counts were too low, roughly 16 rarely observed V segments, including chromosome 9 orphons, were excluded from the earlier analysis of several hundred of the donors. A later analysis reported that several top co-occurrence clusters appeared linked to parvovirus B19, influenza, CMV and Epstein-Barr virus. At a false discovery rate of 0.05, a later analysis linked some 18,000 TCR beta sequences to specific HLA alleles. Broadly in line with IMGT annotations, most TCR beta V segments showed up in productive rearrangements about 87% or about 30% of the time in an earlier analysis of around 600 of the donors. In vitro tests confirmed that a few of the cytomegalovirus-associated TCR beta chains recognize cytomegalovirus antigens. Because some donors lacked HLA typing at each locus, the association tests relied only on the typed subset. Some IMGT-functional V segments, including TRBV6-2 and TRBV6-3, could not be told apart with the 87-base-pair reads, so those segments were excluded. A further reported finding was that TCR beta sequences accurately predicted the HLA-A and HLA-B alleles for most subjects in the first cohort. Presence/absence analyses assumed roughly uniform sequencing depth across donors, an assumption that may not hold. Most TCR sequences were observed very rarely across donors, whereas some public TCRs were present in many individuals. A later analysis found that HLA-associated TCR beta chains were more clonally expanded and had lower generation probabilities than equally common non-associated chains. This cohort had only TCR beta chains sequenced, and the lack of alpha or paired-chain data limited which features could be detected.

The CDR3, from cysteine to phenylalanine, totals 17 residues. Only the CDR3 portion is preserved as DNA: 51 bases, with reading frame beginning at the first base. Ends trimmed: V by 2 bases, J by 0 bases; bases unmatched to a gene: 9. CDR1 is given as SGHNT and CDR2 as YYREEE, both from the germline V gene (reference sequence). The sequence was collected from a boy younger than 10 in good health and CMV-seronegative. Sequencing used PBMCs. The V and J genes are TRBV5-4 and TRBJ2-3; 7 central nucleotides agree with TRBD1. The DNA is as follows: TGTGCCAGCAGCTTAGATACGACAGGGTGGAGCACAGATACGCAGTATTTT. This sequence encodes CASSLDTTGWSTDTQYF.